The T cell receptor (beta chain) under discussion was sequenced for a study of T cell responses to AZD1222 COVID-19 vaccine. Sequencing used immunoSEQ multiplex PCR; TCRdb keeps in-frame clones, though not all of them. The sample consists of 70,000 to 80,000 clones, approximately 90% of them appearing once. The receptor was derived from an adult in good health. The specimen was peripheral blood, collected on day 0 of AZD1222 vaccination.

CDR3 DNA sequence: TGTGCCAGCAGTCAGACAGAAACCTATGGCTACACCTTC. Translation gives CASSQTETYGYTF. V and J are TRBV28 and TRBJ1-2; possibly TRBD1 for D (5 bases). The CDR3 runs to 13 residues. Trimming removed 5 bases from V and 4 bases from J, with 11 bases in between. CDR1 and CDR2 (germline): MDHEN, SYDVKM.